This paragraph reports one T cell receptor beta chain. Its specificity is unknown. The V gene's germline CDR1 is MGHRA and CDR2 YSYEKL. The CDR3 contains 15 residues. Trimming pared 4 bases from V and 4 bases from J, leaving 14 bases between. The entry originates in a study of shared clonotypes between healthy human individuals. About the study: Per donor, three plates held CD4 naive cells, three held CD4 memory, two held CD8 naive and one held CD8 memory.

Study results and caveats: A reduction in generation probabilities was seen for non-shared clonotypes relative to those shared by all four donors. With few donors, the genetic and exposure-history diversity represented was limited.

Libraries were prepared by immunoSEQ multiplex PCR; TCRdb keeps only in-frame clonotypes and omits some of them. The top ten hold around 1.1% of the sample, which has about 2 million clones, over 85% seen once. Positive CCR7 selection of CD45RO-negative cells yielded the naive CD8 cells, and terminally differentiated effector memory CD45RA+ cells were excluded. Sequences were obtained from naive CD8+ T cells sorted from blood. This chain joins TRBV4-1 and TRBJ1-3; the D gene is possibly TRBD1 (6 bases). This clonotype was sampled from a man between 18 and 29 years old in good health. CDR3 in amino acids: CASSPAGGAGNTIYF. Written as DNA, the CDR3 is TGCGCCAGCAGCCCCGCTGGGGGGGCCGGAAACACCATATATTTT.